This T cell receptor beta chain appears in the sequencing data of a study of blood T cell repertoires in COVID-19. V lost 7 bases and J 3 bases, leaving 19 bases between the germline ends. This CDR3 has 15 residues. The germline V gene has CDR1 GTSNPN and CDR2 SVGIG (reference sequence). In the study's own analysis: Quantification of nucleated cells was approximated via reference gene primer amplification. The data were produced by immunoSEQ multiplex PCR, yet TCRdb's version contains in-frame clones alone and is incomplete. The DNA was the basis for D and trimming; V, J and clone size are from that table. In the table there are 90,000 to 100,000 clones, more than 65% of which are singletons. This clone has only a few counts.

Sequencing was performed on peripheral blood. The receptor's source is a man aged 60 to 69 with acute or convalescent COVID-19. This chain links TRBV30 with TRBJ1-5; weak D call: TRBD1 (6 bases). The CDR3 sequence is CAYGTRQAFNQPQHF. In DNA, the CDR3 is TGTGCCTATGGAACTCGACAGGCGTTCAATCAGCCCCAGCATTTT.